The rows below give T cell receptor beta chains drawn from one sample of a study of molecular identifiers for immune sequencing clone quantification. One entry per CDR3 protein results from TCRdb running MiXCR on the PCR reads. The table includes 490,000 or so distinct CDR3 sequences, 20% to 25% detected once. The material sequenced was naive CD8+ T cells from blood, with Jurkat cell RNA spiked in. The receptors derive from a human donor in good health. Some libraries in this study had Jurkat cell RNA spiked in. CDR3s include the opening cysteine and the closing phenylalanine or tryptophan. Size is omitted from some rows. Given values are once, few, many or a class for expanded clones.

cdr3_aa | v_call | clone_size
CASSYNGRGYEQYF | TRBV6-2/TRBV6-3 | .
CASSQTGGSQPQHF | TRBV4-3 | many
CASSASTGDYEQYF | TRBV19 | once
CASSPTSGSSYKQYF | TRBV4-3 | .
CASSLTWDRTTDTQYF | TRBV27 | few
CASSVAGTHNTGELFF | TRBV9 | .
CSAEDTAYTQETQYF | TRBV29-1 | many
CASSLVQGVADTQYF | TRBV5-6 | few
CASSFVTTGGGEAFSKNIQYF | TRBV28 | many
CVSSYRSSYEQYF | TRBV7-9 | .
CATSGPWGSNEQFF | TRBV24-1 | .
CASSLPAGGLETQYF | TRBV21-1 | few
CASSLNPPTSGDGDTQYF | TRBV12-3/TRBV12-4 | .
CSANGEVPSDTQYF | TRBV20-1 | .
CASSLESGNTEAFF | TRBV13 | many
CASNDRGYAYEQYF | TRBV6-1 | .
CASSFPENNTEAFF | TRBV5-4 | many
CASRLENQPQHF | TRBV12-3/TRBV12-4 | .
CASSKGTGTGELLF | TRBV9 | once
CSASSPGDYEQYF | TRBV20-1 | many
CSVGDNSDQPQHF | TRBV29-1 | .
CASSLVAGGHQETQYF | TRBV7-8 | .
CASSQPGQVVDTQYF | TRBV3-1 | .
CADTLGPGELFF | TRBV7-9 | many
CASSHGSGVQETQYF | TRBV4-3 | .
CATSSIPGQGATDTQYF | TRBV15 | few
CASSLAPMDTQYF | TRBV7-8 | many
CASLTWTKGDTIYF | TRBV6-1 | .
CASSQNSRDSDSNYGYTF | TRBV3-1 | .
CASKGTANTGELFF | TRBV19 | few
CASSQDREGLEEQYF | TRBV14 | few
CASSLDREPTDTQYF | TRBV27 | .
CASTLGGGEQYF | TRBV5-4 | many
CASSLDGAHYYYEQYF | TRBV7-9 | few
CASSFRQGTRETQYF | TRBV7-9 | few
CASSQVSSEQYF | TRBV4-1 | many
CASSSTWSETQYF | TRBV11-2 | .
CASSEGQGVDEQYF | TRBV19 | .
CAWSPGPAPSYEQYF | TRBV30 | .
CASSQEILTGRFNTGELFF | TRBV4-1 | few
CAWSMGTSYEQYF | TRBV30 | few
CASSIRGLSYEQYF | TRBV19 | few
CASSQDGSGGETQYF | TRBV4-3 | .
CASIGYSQNTEAFF | TRBV27 | many
CASSYTRTANNEQFF | TRBV6-5 | many
CASRVGTGGFEAFF | TRBV27 | .
CASQVRGVENQPYEQYF | TRBV7-9 | .
CASSLSWGDEQFF | TRBV27 | .
CASSLEDRGMAEAFF | TRBV7-9 | many